This TCR beta chain came from a study of T cell clonotyping in hematopoietic cell transplantation. This CDR3 comprises 15 residues. V was shortened by 5 bases and J by 1 base, with 9 bases between the two germline ends. The germline gives CDR1 SGHTA, CDR2 FQGTGA. Assay: immunoSEQ multiplex PCR; the TCRdb copy retains only in-frame clones and omits some. The sample yields under 45,000 clones, 80% to 90% seen once. The receptor was derived from a woman aged 40 to 55 in good health. Some clones in this sample may be carry-over from other donors' samples. The sample taken for sequencing was peripheral blood mononuclear cells. The J gene is TRBJ2-6, the V gene TRBV7-3; no definite D call. The CDR3 region is CASSLLRSGANVLTF. CDR3 coding DNA: TGTGCCAGCAGCCTACTGAGGTCTGGGGCCAACGTCCTGACTTTC.